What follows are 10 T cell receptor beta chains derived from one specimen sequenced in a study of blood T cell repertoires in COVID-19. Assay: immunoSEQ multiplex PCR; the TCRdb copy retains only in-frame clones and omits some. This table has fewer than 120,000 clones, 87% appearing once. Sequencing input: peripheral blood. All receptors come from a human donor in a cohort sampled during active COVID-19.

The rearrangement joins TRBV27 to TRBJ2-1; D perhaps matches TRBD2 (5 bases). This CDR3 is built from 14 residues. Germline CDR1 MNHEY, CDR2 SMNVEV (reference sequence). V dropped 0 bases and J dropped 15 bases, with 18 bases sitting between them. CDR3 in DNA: TGTGCCAGCAGTTTATCGTTGGAGGTCCAGAGTCGGTTCTTC. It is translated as CASSLSLEVQSRFF.

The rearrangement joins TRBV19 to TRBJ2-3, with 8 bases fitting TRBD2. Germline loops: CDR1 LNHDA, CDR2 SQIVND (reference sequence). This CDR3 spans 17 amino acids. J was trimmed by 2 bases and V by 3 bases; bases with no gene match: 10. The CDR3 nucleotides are TGTGCCAGTAGTATGGGACGGGGGGGAAAATCCACAGATACGCAGTATTTT. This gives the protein CASSMGRGGKSTDTQYF.

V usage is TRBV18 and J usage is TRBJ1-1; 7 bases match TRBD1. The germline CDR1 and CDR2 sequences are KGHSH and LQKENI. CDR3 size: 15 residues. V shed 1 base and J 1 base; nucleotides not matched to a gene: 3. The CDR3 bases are TGTGCCAGCTCACCACGACAGGGAGCGAACACTGAAGCTTTCTTT. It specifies CASSPRQGANTEAFF.

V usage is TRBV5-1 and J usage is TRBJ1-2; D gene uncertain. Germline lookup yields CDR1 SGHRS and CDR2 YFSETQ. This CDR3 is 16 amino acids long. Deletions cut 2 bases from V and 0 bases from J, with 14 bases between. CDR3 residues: CASSFGAFRANYGYTF. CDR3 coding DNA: TGCGCCAGCAGCTTTGGAGCATTTAGAGCTAACTATGGCTACACCTTC.

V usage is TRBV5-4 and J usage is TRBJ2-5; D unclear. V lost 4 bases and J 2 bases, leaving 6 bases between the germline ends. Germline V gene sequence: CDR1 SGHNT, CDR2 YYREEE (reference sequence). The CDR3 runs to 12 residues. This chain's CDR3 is CASSVTQETQYF. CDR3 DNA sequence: TGTGCCAGCAGCGTTACTCAAGAGACCCAGTACTTC.

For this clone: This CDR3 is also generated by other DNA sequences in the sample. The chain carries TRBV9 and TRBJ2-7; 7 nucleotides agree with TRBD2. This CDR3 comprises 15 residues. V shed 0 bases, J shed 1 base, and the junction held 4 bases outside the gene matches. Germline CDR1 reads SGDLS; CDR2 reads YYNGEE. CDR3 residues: CASSVGLADSYEQYF. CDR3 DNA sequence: TGTGCCAGCAGCGTAGGCCTAGCGGATTCCTACGAGCAGTACTTC.

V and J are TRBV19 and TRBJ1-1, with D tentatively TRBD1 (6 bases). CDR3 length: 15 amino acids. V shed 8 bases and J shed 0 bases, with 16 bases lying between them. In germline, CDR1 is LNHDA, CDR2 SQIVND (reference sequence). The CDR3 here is CASLRQVGMNTEAFF. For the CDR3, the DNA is TGTGCCAGTCTGCGACAGGTCGGCATGAACACTGAAGCTTTCTTT.

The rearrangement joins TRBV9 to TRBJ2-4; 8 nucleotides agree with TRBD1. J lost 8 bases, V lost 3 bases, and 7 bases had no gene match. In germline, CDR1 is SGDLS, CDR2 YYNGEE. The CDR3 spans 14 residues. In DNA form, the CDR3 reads TGTGCCAGCAGCGAGGACAGGGCTGGGGACATTCAGTACTTC. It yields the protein CASSEDRAGDIQYF.

CDR3 sequence: CASSATLQGTYDYEQYF. The CDR3 coding sequence is TGTGCCAGCAGTGCAACCCTACAGGGGACCTACGACTACGAGCAGTACTTC. The rearrangement joins TRBV2 to TRBJ2-7, with TRBD1 matching over 7 bases. CDR1 SNHLY and CDR2 FYNNEI come from the germline V gene. The CDR3 totals 17 residues. J lost 3 bases, V lost 4 bases, and 15 bases had no gene match.

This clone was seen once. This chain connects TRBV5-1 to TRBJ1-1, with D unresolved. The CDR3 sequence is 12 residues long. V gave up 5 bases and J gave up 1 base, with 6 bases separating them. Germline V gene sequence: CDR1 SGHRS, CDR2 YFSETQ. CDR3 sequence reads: CASRTGNTEAFF. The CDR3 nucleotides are TGCGCCAGCAGAACGGGGAACACTGAAGCTTTCTTT.